The TCR beta chain under discussion was sequenced for a study of shared clonotypes between healthy human individuals. Terminally differentiated effector memory CD45RA+ cells were left out of the naive CD8 fraction, which was CD45RO-negative and positively selected for CCR7. The assay was immunoSEQ multiplex PCR, and TCRdb's table has in-frame clones only and misses some. Counted here are roughly 1,800,000 clones, roughly 94% occurring once; the ten biggest clones make up 1.2%. Germline assignment: CDR1 SEHNR and CDR2 FQNEAQ (reference sequence). The CDR3 has 16 amino acids. V was cut by 1 base and J by 7 bases, with 20 bases left in between.

The receptor's source is a man between 18 and 29 years old in good health. Sequenced input: naive CD8+ T cells sorted from blood. The rearrangement uses TRBV7-9 and TRBJ2-7; D is uncertain. CDR3 in amino acids: CASSLDPLGLRREQYF. The CDR3 nucleotides are TGTGCCAGCAGCTTAGATCCCCTGGGATTACGTAGAGAGCAGTACTTC.